These 26 T cell receptor beta chains share one sample of origin, sequenced in a study of T cell responses to AZD1222 COVID-19 vaccine. The protocol was immunoSEQ multiplex PCR, while the TCRdb copy is restricted to in-frame clones and leaves out a portion. The sample lists just under 95,000 clones; about nine tenths were seen once. Sequenced material: peripheral blood, taken on day 0 of AZD1222 vaccination. These receptors came from an adult in good health.

This clone showed up just a few times. As DNA, the CDR3 is TGTGCCAGCAGTGAATATGGAGCCCCGGGACACCCTGGGACTGAAGCTTTCTTT. This codes for CASSEYGAPGHPGTEAFF. This sequence joins TRBV25-1 and TRBJ1-1; possibly TRBD1 for D (6 bases). Germline V gene data show CDR1 as MGHDK and CDR2 as SYGVNS. The ends were cut back, 0 bases at V and 5 bases at J, with 22 bases in the middle. The CDR3 runs 18 residues.

The chain recombines TRBV27 with TRBJ1-2; 9 nucleotides line up with TRBD1. V was pared by 8 bases and J by 3 bases, with 10 bases of the junction left unmatched. This CDR3 region has 15 residues. Germline assignment: CDR1 MNHEY and CDR2 SMNVEV (reference sequence). CDR3 sequence (DNA): TGTGCCAGCGCACTACGGACAGGGGAACACTATGGCTACACCTTC. Protein: CASALRTGEHYGYTF.

The rearrangement uses TRBV19 and TRBJ1-5; the D gene is possibly TRBD1 (5 bases). There are 18 residues in the CDR3. Germline assignment: CDR1 LNHDA and CDR2 SQIVND (reference sequence). Trimming removed 4 bases at V and 6 bases at J, with 25 bases between. The CDR3 is CASSTTPLAREKRQPQHF. Here the CDR3 DNA reads TGTGCCAGTAGTACTACCCCTCTTGCCAGGGAAAAACGTCAGCCCCAGCATTTT.

J is TRBJ1-1 and V is TRBV10-2; D is unresolved. The CDR3 is made up of 14 amino acids. Trimming cost V 8 bases and J 4 bases, with 17 bases left between them. Germline CDR1 reads WSHSY; CDR2 reads SAAADI. As DNA, the CDR3 is TGCGCCAGCCACTCTCTCGGCAGAGGCACTGAAGCTTTCTTT. It translates to CASHSLGRGTEAFF.

V and J are TRBV6-6 and TRBJ2-6; D gene unclear. Trimming shortened V by 8 bases and J by 0 bases, and 5 bases separated the two germline ends. Germline V CDR1 and CDR2: MNHNY, SVGAGI (reference sequence). The length of the CDR3 is 13 residues. The CDR3 sequence: CASESSGANVLTF. In DNA form, the CDR3 reads TGTGCCAGCGAAAGCTCTGGGGCCAACGTCCTGACTTTC.

Only one count was recorded for this clone. V gene TRBV6-5 combines with J gene TRBJ1-1; 8 nucleotides line up with TRBD1. Germline CDR1 MNHEY, CDR2 SVGAGI. Germline trimming cut 6 bases from V and 1 base from J; bases unmatched to any gene: 4. The CDR3 is made up of 14 amino acids. The CDR3 DNA follows: TGTGCCAGCAGGGCGACAGGGGAGAACACTGAAGCTTTCTTT. This sequence encodes CASRATGENTEAFF.

In its sample, this clone was seen a few times. V is TRBV9 and J is TRBJ1-2; TRBD1 agrees at 7 bases. Germline CDR1 reads SGDLS; CDR2 reads YYNGEE. The CDR3 runs 16 residues. V shed 3 bases, J shed 3 bases, and the junction held 11 bases outside the gene matches. The CDR3 loop reads CASSARQGPDDYGYTF. DNA of the CDR3: TGTGCCAGCAGCGCCCGACAGGGTCCGGATGACTATGGCTACACCTTC.

This sequence joins TRBV2 and TRBJ2-1; 7 bases line up with TRBD1. The germline CDR1 and CDR2 sequences are SNHLY and FYNNEI. The CDR3 spans 17 residues. V gave up 4 bases and J gave up 0 bases; unmatched junction bases: 9. CDR3 in DNA: TGTGCCAGCAGTGCCTGGACAGGCCTGAGCTCCTACAATGAGCAGTTCTTC. Translated, it gives CASSAWTGLSSYNEQFF.

V usage is TRBV19 and J usage is TRBJ1-1, with 10 bases aligning to TRBD1. This CDR3 contains 14 residues. The germline CDR1 and CDR2 sequences are LNHDA and SQIVND (reference sequence). V was pared by 4 bases and J by 4 bases, with 3 bases of the junction left unmatched. The CDR3 reads CASSRDRGATEAFF. Written as DNA, the CDR3 is TGTGCCAGTAGTAGGGACAGGGGAGCCACTGAAGCTTTCTTT.

The V call is TRBV6-5, the J call TRBJ2-3; no clear D. Germline V gene lookup returns CDR1 MNHEY and CDR2 SVGAGI. CDR3 length: 12 residues. With 7 bases removed from V and 0 bases from J, the gap between germline ends came to 5 bases. CDR3 nucleotide sequence: TGTGCCAGCACAGTCAGCACAGATACGCAGTATTTT. It specifies CASTVSTDTQYF.

This CDR3 reads CASSQVSWGFSGNTIYF. The CDR3, as DNA: TGTGCCAGCAGCCAAGTCTCTTGGGGTTTCTCGGGAAACACCATATATTTT. The chain links TRBV3-1 (or the pseudogene TRBV3-2) to TRBJ1-3; unclear D gene. The CDR3 runs to 17 residues. The V gene's germline CDR1 is LGHDT and CDR2 YNNKEL (reference sequence). Trimming shortened V by 1 base and J by 4 bases, and 17 bases separated the two germline ends.

The chain couples TRBV18 to TRBJ1-5; D might be TRBD1 (5 bases). This CDR3 has 14 residues. The V end lost 4 bases, the J end lost 3 bases, and 10 bases lay between the germline ends. Germline assignment: CDR1 KGHSH and CDR2 LQKENI. This chain's CDR3 is CASSRGPDNQPQHF. CDR3 nucleotide sequence: TGTGCCAGCTCACGGGGACCGGACAATCAGCCCCAGCATTTT. Full variable domain (rest looked up from reference TRBV18 and TRBJ1-5): NAGVMQNPRHLVRRRGQEARLRCSPMKGHSHVYWYRQLPEEGLKFMVYLQKENIIDESGMPKERFSAEFPKEGPSILRIQQVVRGDSAAYFCASSRGPDNQPQHFGDGTRLSIL.

A note on this clone: One junction end does not reproduce the germline sequence, and a read error may be involved. The chain joins TRBV5-8 to TRBJ1-2; TRBD1 might be the D (5 bases). CDR1 SGHTS and CDR2 YDEGEE come from the germline V gene. The CDR3 spans 12 residues. The CDR3 DNA reads as TGTGCCAGCAGCTTGGCTACAATTGACAGAAACTTC. It is translated as CASSLATIDRNF.

The rearrangement uses TRBV18 and TRBJ2-7, with a weak D call TRBD1 (6 bases). The germline V gene has CDR1 KGHSH and CDR2 LQKENI. This CDR3 region has 14 residues. The V and J ends lost 3 bases and 3 bases respectively, with 12 bases between them. CDR3 sequence: CASSPERDNYEQYF. In DNA form, the CDR3 reads TGTGCCAGCTCACCGGAGAGGGACAACTACGAGCAGTACTTC. Complete variable domain (other parts from reference TRBV18 and TRBJ2-7): NAGVMQNPRHLVRRRGQEARLRCSPMKGHSHVYWYRQLPEEGLKFMVYLQKENIIDESGMPKERFSAEFPKEGPSILRIQQVVRGDSAAYFCASSPERDNYEQYFGPGTRLTVT.

The V and J genes are TRBV28 and TRBJ1-6, with D possibly being TRBD1 (5 bases). The CDR3 length is 15 residues. CDR1 is MDHEN, CDR2 SYDVKM, per germline. The V and J ends lost 4 bases and 11 bases respectively, with 18 bases between them. In nucleotides, the CDR3 is TGTGCCAGCAGTTCCGGGGCCAGATCCATTCCACCCCTCCACTTT. It specifies CASSSGARSIPPLHF.

The chain recombines TRBV5-5 with TRBJ1-1; 7 nucleotides align to TRBD1. The length of the CDR3 is 16 residues. Trimming at V came to 0 bases and at J to 1 base, leaving 6 bases not matched to a gene. Germline V lookup: CDR1 SGHKS, CDR2 YYEKEE (reference sequence). The CDR3 spells CASSLGPDRSNTEAFF. The CDR3 bases are TGTGCCAGCAGCTTGGGTCCGGACAGGTCGAACACTGAAGCTTTCTTT.

This chain links TRBV5-1 with TRBJ2-7; D unresolved. The CDR3 consists of 11 residues. CDR1 SGHRS and CDR2 YFSETQ come from the germline V gene. The V gene lost 2 bases and the J gene lost 3 bases, with 3 bases spanning the gap. In nucleotides, the CDR3 is TGCGCCAGCAGCTTAGACTACGAGCAGTACTTC. Translation: CASSLDYEQYF.

The gene calls are TRBV18 and TRBJ2-7; D is unresolved. V dropped 4 bases and J dropped 2 bases, with 3 bases sitting between them. Germline CDR1 is KGHSH and CDR2 is LQKENI. The CDR3 covers 11 residues. CDR3 nucleotide sequence: TGTGCCAGCTCACGCACCTACGAGCAGTACTTC. Translated, it gives CASSRTYEQYF.

The V call is TRBV11-2, the J call TRBJ2-7; D may correspond to TRBD1 or TRBD2 (5 bases each). CDR1 is SGHAT and CDR2 is FQNNGV in the germline V gene. Trimming pared 1 base from V and 6 bases from J, leaving 13 bases between. This CDR3 has 14 amino acids. DNA of the CDR3: TGTGCCAGCAGCTTAGGTGGGGGACGGGGCGAGCAGTACTTC. Amino acids: CASSLGGGRGEQYF.

This rearrangement joins TRBV6-5 to TRBJ1-3; D ambiguous. This CDR3 is 14 amino acids long. Per germline, CDR1 MNHEY and CDR2 SVGAGI. V was cut by 0 bases and J by 4 bases, with 7 bases left in between. Written as DNA, the CDR3 is TGTGCCAGCAGTTACTCTGGGCAAGGAAACACCATATATTTT. Protein product: CASSYSGQGNTIYF.

The V call is TRBV7-9, the J call TRBJ2-2, with D perhaps TRBD1 (5 bases). Per germline, CDR1 SEHNR and CDR2 FQNEAQ (reference sequence). The CDR3 totals 16 residues. The ends were cut back, 4 bases at V and 4 bases at J, with 16 bases in the middle. CDR3 protein: CASSSAGHLGTGELFF. In nucleotides, the CDR3 is TGTGCCAGCAGCTCGGCAGGGCATCTTGGCACCGGGGAGCTGTTTTTT.

Written as DNA, the CDR3 is TGCAGCGTAGCGACTAGCGGGCGTGGGTCTAGCACAGATACGCAGTATTTT. The encoded protein is CSVATSGRGSSTDTQYF. The rearrangement uses TRBV29-1 and TRBJ2-3, with TRBD2 identical over 10 bases. The junction had 12 bases not matched to a gene; V was cut back by 6 bases and J by 0 bases. The CDR3 covers 17 residues. Germline V gene lookup returns CDR1 SQVTM and CDR2 ANQGSEA.

V and J are TRBV4-2 and TRBJ2-7; 13 nucleotides align to TRBD2. V lost 2 bases and J lost 0; bases outside the gene matches: 13. The CDR3 contains 20 residues. Germline CDR1 and CDR2: LGHNA and YNFKEQ. CDR3 loop: CASSQKPGLAGLDSSYEQYF. The CDR3, as DNA: TGTGCCAGCAGCCAAAAGCCGGGACTAGCGGGGCTTGATAGCTCCTACGAGCAGTACTTC.

The rearrangement joins TRBV4-1 to TRBJ1-3; D is undetermined. Trimming took off 3 bases at V and 0 bases at J, with 15 bases between the two ends. Looked up from germline, CDR1 is MGHRA and CDR2 is YSYEKL. The length of the CDR3 is 17 residues. The CDR3: CASSQTPNSASGNTIYF. The CDR3 nucleotides read TGCGCCAGCAGCCAGACACCGAACAGCGCCTCTGGAAACACCATATATTTT.

This sequence joins TRBV10-1 and TRBJ2-5, with 11 nucleotides matching TRBD2. The CDR3 is 15 residues long. From germline, CDR1 is WNHNN and CDR2 SYGVQD (reference sequence). The junction had 0 bases not matched to a gene; V was cut back by 2 bases and J by 1 base. The DNA of the CDR3 is TGCGCCAGCAGTGAGACTAGCGGGGGCCAAGAGACCCAGTACTTC. The encoded protein is CASSETSGGQETQYF.

The chain combines TRBV18 with TRBJ2-1, with D perhaps matching TRBD2 (6 bases). CDR1 is KGHSH and CDR2 is LQKENI in the germline V gene. CDR3 length equals 13 residues. Trimming removed 1 base at V and 8 bases at J, with 9 bases between. The CDR3 region has the DNA TGTGCCAGCTCACCACTGTCGGGAGATGAGCAGTTCTTC. Translating it yields CASSPLSGDEQFF.